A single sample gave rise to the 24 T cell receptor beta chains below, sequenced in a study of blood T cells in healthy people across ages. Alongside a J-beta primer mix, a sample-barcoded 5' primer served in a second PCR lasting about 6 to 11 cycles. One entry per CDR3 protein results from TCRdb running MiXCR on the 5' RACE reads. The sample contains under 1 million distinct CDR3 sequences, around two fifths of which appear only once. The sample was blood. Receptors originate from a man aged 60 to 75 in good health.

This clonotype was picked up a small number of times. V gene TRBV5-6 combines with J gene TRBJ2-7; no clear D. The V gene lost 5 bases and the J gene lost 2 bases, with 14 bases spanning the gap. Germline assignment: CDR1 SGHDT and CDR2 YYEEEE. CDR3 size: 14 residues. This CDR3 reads CASSSLFKTYEQYF. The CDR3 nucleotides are TGTGCCAGCAGTTCCCTCTTTAAGACCTACGAGCAGTACTTC.

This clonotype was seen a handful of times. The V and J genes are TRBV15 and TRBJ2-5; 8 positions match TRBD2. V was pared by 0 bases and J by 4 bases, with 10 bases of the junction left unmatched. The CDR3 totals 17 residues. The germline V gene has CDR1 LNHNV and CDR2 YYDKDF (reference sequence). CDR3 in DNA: TGTGCCACCAGCAGAGATGGGGGCGGGGGGCAGCGAGAGACCCAGTACTTC. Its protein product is CATSRDGGGGQRETQYF.

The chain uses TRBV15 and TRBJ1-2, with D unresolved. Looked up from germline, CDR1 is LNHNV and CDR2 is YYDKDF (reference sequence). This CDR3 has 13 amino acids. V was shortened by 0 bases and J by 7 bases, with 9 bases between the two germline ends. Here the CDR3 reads CATSRDRKGGYTF. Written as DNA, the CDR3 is TGTGCCACCAGCAGAGACAGGAAGGGTGGCTACACCTTC.

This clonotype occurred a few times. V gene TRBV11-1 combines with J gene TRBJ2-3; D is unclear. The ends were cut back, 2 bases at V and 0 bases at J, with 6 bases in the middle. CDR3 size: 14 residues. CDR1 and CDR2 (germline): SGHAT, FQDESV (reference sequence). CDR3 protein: CASSLTVSTDTQYF. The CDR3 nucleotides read TGTGCCAGCAGCTTAACGGTTAGCACAGATACGCAGTATTTT.

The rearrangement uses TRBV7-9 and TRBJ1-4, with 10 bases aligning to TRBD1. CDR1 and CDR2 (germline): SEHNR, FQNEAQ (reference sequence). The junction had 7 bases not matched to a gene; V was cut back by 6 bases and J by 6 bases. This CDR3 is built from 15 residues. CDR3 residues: CASRRAGTGDEKLFF. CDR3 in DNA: TGTGCCAGCAGGCGCGCCGGGACAGGGGATGAAAAACTGTTTTTT.

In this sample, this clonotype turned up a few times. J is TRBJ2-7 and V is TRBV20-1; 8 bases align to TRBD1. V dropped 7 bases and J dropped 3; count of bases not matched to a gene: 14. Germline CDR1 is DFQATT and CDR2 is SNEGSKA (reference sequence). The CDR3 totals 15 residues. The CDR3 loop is CSVDRPRDRIYEQYF. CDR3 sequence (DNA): TGCAGTGTCGATAGACCCCGGGACAGGATCTACGAGCAGTACTTC.

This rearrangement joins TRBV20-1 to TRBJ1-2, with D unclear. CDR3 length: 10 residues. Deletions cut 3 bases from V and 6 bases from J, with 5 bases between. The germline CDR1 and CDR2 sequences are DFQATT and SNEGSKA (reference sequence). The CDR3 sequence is CSASENGYTF. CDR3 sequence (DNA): TGCAGTGCTAGTGAAAATGGCTACACCTTC.

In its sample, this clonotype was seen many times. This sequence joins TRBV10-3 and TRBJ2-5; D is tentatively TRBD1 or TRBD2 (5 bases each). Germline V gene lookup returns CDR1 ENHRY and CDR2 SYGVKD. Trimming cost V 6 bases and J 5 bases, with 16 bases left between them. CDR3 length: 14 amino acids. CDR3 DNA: TGTGCCATCAGGGGGACCCTCGCCGGGGAGACCCAGTACTTC. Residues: CAIRGTLAGETQYF.

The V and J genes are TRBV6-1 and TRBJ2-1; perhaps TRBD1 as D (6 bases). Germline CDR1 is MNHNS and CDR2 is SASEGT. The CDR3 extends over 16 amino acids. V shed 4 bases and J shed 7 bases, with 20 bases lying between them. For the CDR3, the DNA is TGTGCCAGCAGTGGGCCTCCGGGGAACAGGGTTAATGAGCAGTTCTTC. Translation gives CASSGPPGNRVNEQFF.

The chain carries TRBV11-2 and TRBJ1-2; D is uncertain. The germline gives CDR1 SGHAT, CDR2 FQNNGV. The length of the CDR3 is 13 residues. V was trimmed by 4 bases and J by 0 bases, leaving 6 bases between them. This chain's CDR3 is CASSSDANYGYTF. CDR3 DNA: TGTGCCAGCAGCTCCGACGCTAACTATGGCTACACCTTC.

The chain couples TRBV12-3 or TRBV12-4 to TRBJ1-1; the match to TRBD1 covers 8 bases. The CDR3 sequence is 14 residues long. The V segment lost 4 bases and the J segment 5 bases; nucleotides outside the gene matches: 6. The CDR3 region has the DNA TGTGCCAGCAGTTCTCGGACAGGGCAGACTGAAGCTTTCTTT. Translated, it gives CASSSRTGQTEAFF.

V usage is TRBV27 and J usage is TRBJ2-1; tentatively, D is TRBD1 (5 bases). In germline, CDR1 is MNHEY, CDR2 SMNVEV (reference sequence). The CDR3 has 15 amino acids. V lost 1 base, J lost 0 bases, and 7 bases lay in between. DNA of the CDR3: TGTGCCAGCAGTTTATTTCAGGGCTCCTACAATGAGCAGTTCTTC. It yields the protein CASSLFQGSYNEQFF.

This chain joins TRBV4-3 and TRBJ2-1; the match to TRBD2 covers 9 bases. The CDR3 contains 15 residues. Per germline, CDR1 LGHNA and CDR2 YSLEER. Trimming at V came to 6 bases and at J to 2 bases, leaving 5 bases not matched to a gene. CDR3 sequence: CASRGAGGTYNEQFF. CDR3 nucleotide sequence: TGCGCCAGCAGGGGAGCGGGGGGCACCTACAATGAGCAGTTCTTC.

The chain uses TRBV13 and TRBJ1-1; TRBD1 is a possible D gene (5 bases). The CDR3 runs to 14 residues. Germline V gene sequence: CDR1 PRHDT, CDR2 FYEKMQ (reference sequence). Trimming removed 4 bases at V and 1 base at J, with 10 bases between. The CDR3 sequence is CASSSTDKNTEAFF. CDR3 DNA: TGTGCCAGCAGCTCGACAGATAAGAACACTGAAGCTTTCTTT.

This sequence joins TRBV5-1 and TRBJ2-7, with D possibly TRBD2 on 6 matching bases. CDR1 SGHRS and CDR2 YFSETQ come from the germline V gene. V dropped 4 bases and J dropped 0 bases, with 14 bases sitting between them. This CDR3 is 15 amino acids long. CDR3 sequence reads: CASSVGGSTSYEQYF. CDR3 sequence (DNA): TGCGCCAGCAGCGTTGGGGGGTCGACCTCCTACGAGCAGTACTTC.

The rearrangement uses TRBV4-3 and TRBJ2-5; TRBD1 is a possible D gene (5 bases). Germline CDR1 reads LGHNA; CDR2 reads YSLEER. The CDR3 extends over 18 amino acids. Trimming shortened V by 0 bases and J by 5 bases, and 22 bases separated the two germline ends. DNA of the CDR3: TGCGCCAGCAGCCAAGATCCAGGGCGTCCAGGAAACCGCGAGACCCAGTACTTC. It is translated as CASSQDPGRPGNRETQYF.

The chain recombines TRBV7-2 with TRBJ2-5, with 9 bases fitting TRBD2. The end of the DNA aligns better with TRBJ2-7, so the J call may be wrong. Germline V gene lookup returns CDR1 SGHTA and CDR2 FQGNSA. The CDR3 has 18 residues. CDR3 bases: TGTGCCAGCAGCTTACTTCGCGGGGGGGCCCCTCGAGTATACGAGCAGTACTTC. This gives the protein CASSLLRGGAPRVYEQYF.

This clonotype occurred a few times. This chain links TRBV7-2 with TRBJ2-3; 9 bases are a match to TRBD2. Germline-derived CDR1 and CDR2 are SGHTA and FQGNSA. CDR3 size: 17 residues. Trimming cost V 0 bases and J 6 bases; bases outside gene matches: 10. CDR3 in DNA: TGTGCCAGCAGCTTAGCTGCACGGCGGGGGGGCCGGGATACGCAGTATTTT. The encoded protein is CASSLAARRGGRDTQYF.

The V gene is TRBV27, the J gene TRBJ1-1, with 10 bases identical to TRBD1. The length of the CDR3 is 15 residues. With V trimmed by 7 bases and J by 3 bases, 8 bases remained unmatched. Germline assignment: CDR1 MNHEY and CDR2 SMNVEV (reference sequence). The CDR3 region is CASTPRDRGYTEAFF. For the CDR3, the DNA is TGTGCCAGCACTCCACGGGACAGGGGTTACACTGAAGCTTTCTTT.

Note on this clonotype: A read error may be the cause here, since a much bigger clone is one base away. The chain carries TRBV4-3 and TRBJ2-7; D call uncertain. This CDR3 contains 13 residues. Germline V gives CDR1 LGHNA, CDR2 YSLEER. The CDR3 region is CASSSGRSYVQYF. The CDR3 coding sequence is TGCGCCAGCAGCTCAGGACGGAGCTACGTGCAGTACTTC.

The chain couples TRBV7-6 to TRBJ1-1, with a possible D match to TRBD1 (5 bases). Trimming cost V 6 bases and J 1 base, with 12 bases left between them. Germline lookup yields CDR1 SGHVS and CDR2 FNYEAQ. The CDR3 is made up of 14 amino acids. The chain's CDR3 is CASSMGPGNTEAFF. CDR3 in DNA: TGTGCCAGCAGTATGGGGCCGGGGAACACTGAAGCTTTCTTT.

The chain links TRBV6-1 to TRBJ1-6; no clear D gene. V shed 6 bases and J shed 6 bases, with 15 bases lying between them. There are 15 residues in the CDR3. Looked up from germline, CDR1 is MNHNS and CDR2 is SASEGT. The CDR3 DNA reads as TGTGCCAGCAGCTACCTCTTCGGCGGTAATTCACCCCTCCACTTT. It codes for CASSYLFGGNSPLHF.

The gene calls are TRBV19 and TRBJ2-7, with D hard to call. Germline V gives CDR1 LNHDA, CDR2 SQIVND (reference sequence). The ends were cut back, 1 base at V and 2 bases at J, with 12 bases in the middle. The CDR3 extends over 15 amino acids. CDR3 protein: CASSIGGIETYEQYF. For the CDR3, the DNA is TGTGCCAGTAGTATAGGGGGTATCGAGACCTACGAGCAGTACTTC.

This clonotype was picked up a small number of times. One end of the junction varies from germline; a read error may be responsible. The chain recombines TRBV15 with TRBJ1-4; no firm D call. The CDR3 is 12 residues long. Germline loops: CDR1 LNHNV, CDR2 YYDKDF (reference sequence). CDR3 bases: TGTGCCACCAGCAGAGCTAAGGAAAAACTGTTTTTT. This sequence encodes CATSRAKEKLFF.